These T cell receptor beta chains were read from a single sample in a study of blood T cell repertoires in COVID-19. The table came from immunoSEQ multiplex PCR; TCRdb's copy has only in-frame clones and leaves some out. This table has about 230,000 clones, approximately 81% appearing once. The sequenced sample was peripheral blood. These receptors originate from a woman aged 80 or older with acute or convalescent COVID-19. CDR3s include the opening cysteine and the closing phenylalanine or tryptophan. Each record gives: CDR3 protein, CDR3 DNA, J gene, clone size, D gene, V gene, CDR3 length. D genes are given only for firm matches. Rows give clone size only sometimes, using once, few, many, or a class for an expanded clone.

CASSHSYEQYF,TGTGCCAGCAGCCACAGCTACGAGCAGTACTTC,TRBJ2-7,once,NA,TRBV25-1,11
CASSATGADQPQHF,TGTGCCAGTAGTGCCACAGGGGCGGATCAGCCCCAGCATTTT,TRBJ1-5,once,TRBD1,TRBV19,14
CASSIQGNYGYTF,TGTGCCAGCAGTATACAGGGGAACTATGGCTACACCTTC,TRBJ1-2,NA,TRBD1,TRBV6-5,13
CATSDSVDYGYTF,TGTGCCACCAGTGATTCTGTCGACTATGGCTACACCTTC,TRBJ1-2,few,NA,TRBV24-1,13
CASSQGRDEWYGYTF,TGTGCCAGCAGCCAAGGGAGGGATGAGTGGTATGGCTACACCTTC,TRBJ1-2,NA,NA,TRBV4-2,15
CASSDRLVSEQFF,TGTGCCAGCAGTGACAGACTAGTTAGTGAGCAGTTCTTC,TRBJ2-1,NA,NA,TRBV6-1,13
CASSLGDRGLDQPQHF,TGTGCCAGCAGCTTAGGGGACAGGGGGCTTGATCAGCCCCAGCATTTT,TRBJ1-5,NA,TRBD1,TRBV7-8,16
CASSSTGGSGEKLFF,TGTGCCAGCAGCTCTACTGGGGGGAGTGGTGAAAAACTGTTTTTT,TRBJ1-4,NA,NA,TRBV28,15
CASSPEGGTEAFF,TGTGCCAGCTCACCAGAGGGCGGGACTGAAGCTTTCTTT,TRBJ1-1,few,NA,TRBV18,13
CASSDGDRTDTQYF,TGCGCCAGCAGCGACGGGGATCGCACAGATACGCAGTATTTT,TRBJ2-3,NA,NA,TRBV5-1,14
CASSRGSQETQYF,TGTGCCAGTAGTAGAGGTTCCCAAGAGACCCAGTACTTC,TRBJ2-5,NA,NA,TRBV19,13
CASSLQERQPQHF,TGCGCCAGCAGCCTCCAGGAACGGCAGCCCCAGCATTTT,TRBJ1-5,NA,NA,TRBV10-2,13
CASSAHQNTEAFF,TGTGCCAGCAGCGCACACCAGAACACTGAAGCTTTCTTT,TRBJ1-1,NA,NA,TRBV28,13
CASSSLQVVTEAFF,TGTGCCAGCTCAAGCCTACAGGTTGTCACTGAAGCTTTCTTT,TRBJ1-1,NA,NA,TRBV18,14
CASSSPPGTDNYGYTF,TGCGCCAGCAGCTCACCCCCCGGGACAGACAACTATGGCTACACCTTC,TRBJ1-2,few,TRBD1,TRBV5-1,16
CASSAHNARQGTYEQYF,TGTGCCAGCAGCGCCCATAATGCGAGACAGGGAACCTACGAGCAGTACTTC,TRBJ2-7,NA,TRBD1,TRBV7-2,17
CASSVEGQGNYGYTF,TGTGCCAGCAGCGTAGAGGGACAGGGGAACTATGGCTACACCTTC,TRBJ1-2,NA,TRBD1,TRBV9,15
CASSLVNIAYEQYF,TGTGCCAGCAGCTTAGTAAACATCGCCTACGAGCAGTACTTC,TRBJ2-7,NA,NA,TRBV7-2,14
CASSSLRQGRSTDTQYF,TGTGCCAGCTCATCGCTCCGACAGGGAAGGAGCACAGATACGCAGTATTTT,TRBJ2-3,NA,TRBD1,TRBV18,17
CASKRSGQIKTQYF,TGCGCCAGCAAACGGTCGGGACAAATAAAGACCCAGTACTTC,TRBJ2-5,NA,NA,TRBV10-1,14
CASSSTGAIYNSPLHF,TGTGCCAGCTCATCGACAGGGGCAATTTATAATTCACCCCTCCACTTT,TRBJ1-6,few,TRBD1,TRBV18,16
CASSIGGTSEQYF,TGCGCCAGCAGCATTGGCGGGACGAGCGAGCAGTACTTC,TRBJ2-7,NA,NA,TRBV5-1,13
CASRSVAGGQETQYF,TGTGCCAGCAGATCCGTAGCGGGGGGTCAAGAGACCCAGTACTTC,TRBJ2-5,NA,TRBD2,TRBV6-5,15
CASSLWDRGMSYEQFF,TGTGCCAGCAGCCTTTGGGACAGGGGAATGTCCTACGAGCAGTTCTTC,TRBJ2-1,few,TRBD1,TRBV3-1/TRBV3-2,16
CASSRTITGSYNEQFF,TGCGCCAGCAGCCGTACGATCACGGGCTCCTACAATGAGCAGTTCTTC,TRBJ2-1,NA,NA,TRBV5-1,16
CASSSTGGGTEAFF,TGCGCCAGCAGCTCGACAGGGGGCGGGACTGAAGCTTTCTTT,TRBJ1-1,NA,TRBD1,TRBV5-1,14
CASSLGTGFAASGNTIYF,TGTGCCAGCAGCCTAGGGACAGGATTTGCGGCGTCTGGAAACACCATATATTTT,TRBJ1-3,NA,TRBD1,TRBV3-1/TRBV3-2,18
CASSSSGVLYNEQFF,TGTGCCAGCAGTTCTAGCGGGGTCCTCTACAATGAGCAGTTCTTC,TRBJ2-1,NA,TRBD2,TRBV28,15
CASSYSNRDEQYF,TGTGCCAGCAGTTACTCGAATCGGGACGAGCAGTACTTC,TRBJ2-7,NA,NA,TRBV6-6,13
CASSTSWDRERNEQFF,TGTGCCAGCAGCACTTCCTGGGACAGGGAGCGTAATGAGCAGTTCTTC,TRBJ2-1,NA,TRBD1,TRBV7-2,16
CASSVGTGEYYEQYF,TGTGCCAGCAGCGTAGGGACAGGGGAATACTACGAGCAGTACTTC,TRBJ2-7,NA,TRBD1,TRBV9,15
CASSSTDRGNTEAFF,TGTGCCAGCAGCTCCACCGACAGGGGGAACACTGAAGCTTTCTTT,TRBJ1-1,once,TRBD1,TRBV7-9,15
CAITTGQRNTEAFF,TGTGCCATCACCACGGGACAAAGGAACACTGAAGCTTTCTTT,TRBJ1-1,NA,NA,TRBV10-3,14
CASSGLPGSGEGLKETQYF,TGTGCCAGCAGCGGCCTTCCAGGTAGCGGGGAAGGACTTAAAGAGACCCAGTACTTC,TRBJ2-5,once,TRBD2,TRBV7-2,19
CASSNSLYEQYF,TGTGCCAGCAGTAACAGTCTCTACGAGCAGTACTTC,TRBJ2-7,NA,NA,TRBV25-1,12
CASSQDTGTSGVETQYF,TGCGCCAGCAGCCAAGATACCGGGACTAGCGGGGTGGAGACCCAGTACTTC,TRBJ2-5,NA,TRBD2,TRBV4-1,17
CASSQGQVQETQYF,TGTGCCAGCTCACAGGGACAGGTACAAGAGACCCAGTACTTC,TRBJ2-5,NA,TRBD1,TRBV18,14
CASSEGTGGSNQPQHF,TGTGCCAGCAGTGAAGGGACAGGGGGGAGCAATCAGCCCCAGCATTTT,TRBJ1-5,few,TRBD1,TRBV2,16
CASRSTGIGELFF,TGTGCCAGCAGATCCACAGGGATCGGGGAGCTGTTTTTT,TRBJ2-2,NA,NA,TRBV5-5,13
CASSKLAQVYEQFF,TGTGCCAGCAGTAAACTAGCGCAGGTATATGAGCAGTTCTTC,TRBJ2-1,once,TRBD2,TRBV28,14
CASSEATGGHEKLFF,TGTGCCAGCAGTGAAGCGACAGGGGGCCATGAAAAACTGTTTTTT,TRBJ1-4,once,TRBD1,TRBV6-1,15
CASSSVQGGRQPQHF,TGTGCCAGCAGTTCAGTACAGGGGGGGCGGCAGCCCCAGCATTTT,TRBJ1-5,NA,TRBD1,TRBV6-6,15
CASSQGTGGIQETQYF,TGTGCCAGCAGCCAAGGGACAGGGGGGATTCAAGAGACCCAGTACTTC,TRBJ2-5,NA,TRBD1,TRBV3-1/TRBV3-2,16
CASSQELGDIKHF,TGCGCCAGCAGCCAAGAATTAGGGGATATAAAGCATTTT,TRBJ1-5,NA,NA,TRBV4-1,13
CASSPTGGRADEQFF,TGTGCCAGCAGCCCTACTGGCGGGAGGGCCGATGAGCAGTTCTTC,TRBJ2-1,once,TRBD2,TRBV7-3,15
CSASNRGVGSPLHF,TGCAGTGCTAGTAACAGGGGAGTGGGGTCACCCCTCCACTTT,TRBJ1-6,NA,TRBD1,TRBV20-1,14
CASSLTGTGGNGYTF,TGTGCCAGCAGCTTAACCGGGACAGGGGGGAATGGCTACACCTTC,TRBJ1-2,once,TRBD1,TRBV7-9,15
CASSFGGSAKNIQYF,TGTGCCAGCAGCTTCGGCGGGAGCGCCAAAAACATTCAGTACTTC,TRBJ2-4,NA,TRBD2,TRBV5-4,15
CASSLRRAGGYEKLFF,TGTGCCAGCAGCCTTCGAAGGGCAGGGGGCTATGAAAAACTGTTTTTT,TRBJ1-4,NA,TRBD1,TRBV3-1/TRBV3-2,16
CASSLGQGGNTEAFF,TGTGCCAGCAGCTTAGGTCAGGGAGGGAACACTGAAGCTTTCTTT,TRBJ1-1,NA,NA,TRBV7-2,15
CASSLMQGGHNQPQHF,TGTGCCAGCAGCCTTATGCAGGGTGGGCACAATCAGCCCCAGCATTTT,TRBJ1-5,once,NA,TRBV7-2,16
CASSQAGPSGIATDTQYF,TGTGCCAGCAGCCAAGCTGGGCCTAGCGGGATCGCCACAGATACGCAGTATTTT,TRBJ2-3,NA,TRBD2,TRBV4-2,18